The present entry profiles one T cell receptor beta chain with its context. What it binds is unknown. This record comes from a study of T cell responses to AZD1222 COVID-19 vaccine. Study-wide results and limits: The repertoires were collected only after the peak T cell response.

The data were produced by immunoSEQ multiplex PCR, yet TCRdb's version contains in-frame clones alone and is incomplete. The table includes 40,000 or so clones, 75% to 90% detected once. The CDR3 runs 15 residues. Germline CDR1 is MNHNY and CDR2 is SVGAGI (reference sequence). The junction had 7 bases not matched to a gene; V was cut back by 4 bases and J by 6 bases. The chain recombines TRBV6-6 with TRBJ1-1, with TRBD1 matching 11 bases. The clonotype comes from an adult who received the AZD1222 COVID-19 vaccine. Sequenced here: peripheral blood, sampled 28 days after the second AZD1222 dose. The CDR3 protein is CASSSYGQGAAEAFF. CDR3 nucleotides: TGTGCCAGCAGTTCCTATGGACAGGGGGCGGCTGAAGCTTTCTTT.